The next 32 T cell receptor beta chains were all read from a single sample in a study of beta chain features in type 1 diabetes. General observations from the study: A moderate, significant TCRB CDR3 shortening appeared in type 1 diabetes across four CD4+ subsets.

Their antigen targets remain unknown. Every isolated RNA sample was fully reverse transcribed, so sequencing captured expressed TCRB transcripts. Clones were sequenced by immunoSEQ multiplex PCR, and TCRdb holds only the in-frame ones, with some missing. This table has approximately 27,000 clones, roughly 50% appearing once. Sequencing used stem cell memory CD4+ T cells from blood. Receptor source: a man in his thirties or forties with type 1 diabetes.

With respect to this clone: The germline gene is not matched at one end of the junction; a read error may be the cause. This chain uses TRBV7-7 with TRBJ2-5; possible D gene TRBD1, 5 bases. CDR3 length equals 11 residues. CDR1 is SSHAT and CDR2 is FNYEAQ in the germline V gene (reference sequence). The CDR3 DNA reads as TGTGCTAGCAGCGCAGGGGAGACCCAGTACTTC. This translates into CASSAGETQYF.

In nucleotides, the CDR3 is TGCGCCAGCAGCCCCGGGGGACAGTCGAACACTGAAGCTTTCTTT. This gives the protein CASSPGGQSNTEAFF. This chain connects TRBV5-1 to TRBJ1-1; TRBD1 matches 7 bases. The CDR3 has 15 residues. Germline CDR1 and CDR2: SGHRS and YFSETQ. With V trimmed by 4 bases and J by 1 base, 7 bases remained unmatched. The whole variable domain, filled in from reference TRBV5-1 and TRBJ1-1, reads KAGVTQTPRYLIKTRGQQVTLSCSPISGHRSVSWYQQTPGQGLQFLFEYFSETQRNKGNFPGRFSGRQFSNSRSEMNVSTLELGDSALYLCASSPGGQSNTEAFFGQGTRLTVV.

CDR3 in amino acids: CASSLGLNTYEQYF. The CDR3 coding sequence is TGTGCCAGCAGCTTGGGCCTGAACACCTACGAGCAGTACTTC. The chain employs TRBV5-4 and TRBJ2-7, with D unresolved. The CDR3 sequence is 14 residues long. Germline lookup yields CDR1 SGHNT and CDR2 YYREEE (reference sequence). V was pared by 0 bases and J by 2 bases, with 9 bases between. Looking up the rest from reference TRBV5-4 and TRBJ2-7 gives the full variable domain: ETGVTQSPTHLIKTRGQQVTLRCSSQSGHNTVSWYQQALGQGPQFIFQYYREEENGRGNFPPRFSGLQFPNYSSELNVNALELDDSALYLCASSLGLNTYEQYFGPGTRLTVT.

This clone appeared a few times. The chain employs TRBV18 and TRBJ2-3; D remains ambiguous. V lost 2 bases, J lost 1 base, and 13 bases lay in between. The CDR3 is 16 amino acids. Per germline, CDR1 KGHSH and CDR2 LQKENI. The CDR3 sequence is CASSPWRGFGTDTQYF. DNA for the CDR3: TGTGCCAGCTCACCATGGCGAGGCTTCGGCACAGATACGCAGTATTTT.

The table lists this clone with a few counts. The genes are TRBV19 and TRBJ1-2; D may be TRBD1 (5 bases). CDR1 LNHDA and CDR2 SQIVND come from the germline V gene (reference sequence). V was pared by 7 bases and J by 7 bases, with 16 bases between. The CDR3 is 13 residues long. The CDR3, as DNA: TGTGCCAGTACCGCGGGGGAATCGAGTGGCTACACCTTC. Protein: CASTAGESSGYTF. Full variable domain (outside the CDR3, taken from reference TRBV19 and TRBJ1-2): DGGITQSPKYLFRKEGQNVTLSCEQNLNHDAMYWYRQDPGQGLRLIYYSQIVNDFQKGDIAEGYSVSREKKESFPLTVTSAQKNPTAFYLCASTAGESSGYTFGSGTRLTVV.

This clone has more than one count but fewer than ten. The chain carries TRBV7-2 and TRBJ2-1; 15 bases match TRBD2. This CDR3 contains 15 residues. Germline-derived CDR1 and CDR2 are SGHTA and FQGNSA. The V gene end was trimmed by 4 bases and the J gene end by 12 bases; junction bases not matched to a gene: 7. The CDR3 reads CASSSGLAGGVGQFF. The CDR3 DNA sequence: TGTGCCAGCAGCTCTGGACTAGCGGGGGGGGTGGGGCAGTTCTTC. Variable domain in full (rest from reference TRBV7-2 and TRBJ2-1): GAGVSQSPSNKVTEKGKDVELRCDPISGHTALYWYRQSLGQGLEFLIYFQGNSAPDKSGLPSDRFSAERTGGSVSTLTIQRTQQEDSAVYLCASSSGLAGGVGQFFGPGTRLTVL.

This chain joins TRBV15 and TRBJ2-1, with TRBD2 matching over 13 bases. This CDR3 has 20 amino acids. Germline CDR1 is LNHNV and CDR2 is YYDKDF (reference sequence). V trimming: 0 bases; J trimming: 0 bases; junction bases outside the gene matches: 8. The CDR3 loop reads CATSRDRLAGGKGSYNEQFF. In DNA form, the CDR3 reads TGTGCCACCAGCAGAGATCGACTAGCGGGAGGTAAGGGCTCCTACAATGAGCAGTTCTTC. Based on the CDR3 plus reference TRBV15 and TRBJ2-1, the full variable domain is DAMVIQNPRYQVTQFGKPVTLSCSQTLNHNVMYWYQQKSSQAPKLLFHYYDKDFNNEADTPDNFQSRRPNTSFCFLDIRSPGLGDTAMYLCATSRDRLAGGKGSYNEQFFGPGTRLTVL.

This clone was seen more than once but under ten times. The chain links TRBV27 to TRBJ1-2; the match to TRBD1 covers 10 bases. The CDR3 totals 14 residues. CDR1 and CDR2 (germline): MNHEY, SMNVEV (reference sequence). Unmatched junction bases numbered 9, after V lost 8 bases and J lost 6 bases. The CDR3 protein is CASGLTGQGDGYTF. The CDR3 DNA sequence: TGTGCCAGCGGACTTACCGGACAGGGGGATGGCTACACCTTC.

The rearrangement uses TRBV4-2 and TRBJ1-4; 9 positions agree with TRBD1. The CDR3 has 16 amino acids. Trimming took 0 bases from V and 4 from J; bases not matched to a gene: 3. Germline V gene lookup returns CDR1 LGHNA and CDR2 YNFKEQ. The CDR3 DNA is TGTGCCAGCAGCCAAGATGCGGGACAGGGTAATGAAAAACTGTTTTTT. Encoded protein: CASSQDAGQGNEKLFF.

J is TRBJ2-5 and V is TRBV5-4; 10 bases are a match to TRBD2. Germline trimming cut 0 bases from V and 1 base from J; bases unmatched to any gene: 0. CDR3 length equals 15 residues. CDR1 SGHNT and CDR2 YYREEE come from the germline V gene (reference sequence). CDR3 sequence reads: CASSLVAGGQETQYF. The CDR3 DNA sequence: TGTGCCAGCAGCTTGGTAGCGGGAGGCCAAGAGACCCAGTACTTC.

J is TRBJ1-1 and V is TRBV9, with D perhaps matching TRBD1 (6 bases). This CDR3 is 16 amino acids long. Per germline, CDR1 SGDLS and CDR2 YYNGEE. V dropped 4 bases and J dropped 0 bases, with 16 bases sitting between them. The CDR3 sequence is CASSPRTVRMNTEAFF. CDR3 bases: TGTGCCAGCAGCCCCAGGACAGTCCGCATGAACACTGAAGCTTTCTTT.

The V gene is TRBV2, the J gene TRBJ2-5, with 10 bases fitting TRBD2. The CDR3 runs 16 residues. V was clipped by 2 bases and J by 0 bases; unmatched bases: 3. Germline V gene sequence: CDR1 SNHLY, CDR2 FYNNEI. The CDR3 reads CASSESGGEYQETQYF. CDR3 bases: TGTGCCAGCAGTGAAAGCGGGGGGGAGTACCAAGAGACCCAGTACTTC. The full variable domain, with the rest looked up from reference TRBV2 and TRBJ2-5, is EPEVTQTPSHQVTQMGQEVILRCVPISNHLYFYWYRQILGQKVEFLVSFYNNEISEKSEIFDDQFSVERPDGSNFTLKIRSTKLEDSAMYFCASSESGGEYQETQYFGPGTRLLVL.

The sample holds a few counts of this clone. This chain links TRBV18 with TRBJ1-3; the D gene is possibly TRBD1 (5 bases). Trimming shortened V by 0 bases and J by 2 bases, and 11 bases separated the two germline ends. Germline CDR1 is KGHSH and CDR2 is LQKENI. The CDR3 covers 16 residues. CDR3 nucleotides: TGTGCCAGCTCACCACCGGTACCAGGGACTGGAAACACCATATATTTT. Translated: CASSPPVPGTGNTIYF.

The sample holds a few counts of this clone. V and J are TRBV2 and TRBJ1-1, with TRBD1 matching over 7 bases. Germline values: CDR1 SNHLY, CDR2 FYNNEI. The CDR3 has 13 residues. Trimming took 6 bases from V and 5 from J; bases not matched to a gene: 6. The CDR3 region is CASRDVQGTEAFF. CDR3 coding DNA: TGTGCCAGCAGAGACGTACAGGGGACTGAAGCTTTCTTT.

This chain links TRBV30 with TRBJ2-5; 7 nucleotides line up with TRBD1. The DNA end is a closer match to TRBJ2-7, so the J assignment may be wrong. The CDR3 loop spans 13 amino acids. Germline values: CDR1 GTSNPN, CDR2 SVGIG (reference sequence). CDR3 DNA: TGTGCCTGGACCAGACAGGGTTCCTACGAGCAGTACTTC. As protein: CAWTRQGSYEQYF.

This rearrangement joins TRBV7-9 to TRBJ2-4, with 10 bases fitting TRBD1. The CDR3 totals 14 residues. The ends lost 5 bases at V and 6 bases at J; junction bases unmatched: 4. Germline assignment: CDR1 SEHNR and CDR2 FQNEAQ (reference sequence). CDR3 region: CASSQGQGINIQYF. CDR3 in DNA: TGTGCCAGCAGCCAGGGACAGGGGATAAACATTCAGTACTTC.

Concerning this clone: Distinct nucleotide sequences in the sample also encode this CDR3. This chain joins TRBV29-1 and TRBJ2-1, with TRBD1 identical over 9 bases. Germline V gives CDR1 SQVTM, CDR2 ANQGSEA. The V gene end was trimmed by 0 bases and the J gene end by 3 bases; junction bases not matched to a gene: 6. This CDR3 is built from 16 residues. In nucleotides, the CDR3 is TGCAGCGTTGAAGATCGCCGACAGGGGGTCTACAATGAGCAGTTCTTC. Residues: CSVEDRRQGVYNEQFF.

Only a few counts were recorded for this clone. The CDR3 coding sequence is TGCAGTGCCCCGGCGCGGGAGGTCCTGTTCTTC. This sequence encodes CSAPAREVLFF. This chain connects TRBV20-1 to TRBJ2-1, with 8 positions matching TRBD2. CDR1 is DFQATT, CDR2 SNEGSKA, per germline (reference sequence). V lost 6 bases, J lost 15 bases, and 10 bases stayed unmatched. The CDR3 has 11 residues.

The chain uses TRBV6-5 and TRBJ2-2; D remains unclear. Trimming cost V 5 bases and J 3 bases, with 4 bases left between them. The germline CDR1 and CDR2 sequences are MNHEY and SVGAGI. This CDR3 contains 12 residues. The CDR3 DNA sequence: TGTGCCAGCAGTATAGACACCGGGGAGCTGTTTTTT. Translating gives CASSIDTGELFF.

V gene TRBV11-2 combines with J gene TRBJ2-5; TRBD1 matches 9 bases. CDR1 SGHAT and CDR2 FQNNGV come from the germline V gene. There are 15 residues in the CDR3. V lost 5 bases, J lost 2 bases, and 6 bases stayed unmatched. CDR3 amino acids: CASSLQGAGQETQYF. CDR3 DNA: TGTGCCAGCAGCCTACAGGGGGCAGGGCAAGAGACCCAGTACTTC.

This clone was picked up a small number of times. The rearrangement links TRBV7-6 to TRBJ1-1; D might be TRBD1 (6 bases). This CDR3 has 16 residues. Germline V lookup: CDR1 SGHVS, CDR2 FNYEAQ. V lost 5 bases, J lost 1 base, and 17 bases lay in between. CDR3 in amino acids: CASSPYGGAGNTEAFF. The CDR3 DNA is TGTGCCAGCAGCCCGTATGGGGGGGCCGGGAACACTGAAGCTTTCTTT. The variable domain in full, completed from reference TRBV7-6 and TRBJ1-1, reads GAGVSQSPRYKVTKRGQDVALRCDPISGHVSLYWYRQALGQGPEFLTYFNYEAQQDKSGLPNDRFSAERPEGSISTLTIQRTEQRDSAMYRCASSPYGGAGNTEAFFGQGTRLTVV.

V and J are TRBV12-5 and TRBJ2-3, with 7 bases fitting TRBD1. The CDR3 spans 13 residues. The germline gives CDR1 LGHNT, CDR2 FRNRAP. J gave up 7 bases and V 6 bases, and 7 bases lay outside the gene matches. The CDR3 here is CASGLTGTNTQYF. CDR3 DNA: TGTGCTAGTGGGTTGACAGGGACGAATACGCAGTATTTT.

This clone was counted a few times. At one end, the junction sequence differs from germline, possibly due to a read error. The chain has TRBV11-2 and TRBJ2-7; the match to TRBD1 covers 8 bases. Germline V gene data show CDR1 as SGHAT and CDR2 as FQNNGV. The CDR3 is made up of 15 amino acids. This chain's CDR3 is CASSLETGDFYEQYF. CDR3 nucleotide sequence: TGTGCCAGCAGCCTAGAGACAGGGGATTTCTACGAGCAGTACTTC.

The V call is TRBV5-1, the J call TRBJ2-1; TRBD2 agrees at 11 bases. J lost 7 bases, V lost 2 bases, and 5 bases had no gene match. The CDR3 consists of 15 residues. CDR1 SGHRS and CDR2 YFSETQ come from the germline V gene. CDR3 protein: CASSFSGRAENEQFF. In DNA form, the CDR3 reads TGCGCCAGCAGCTTTAGCGGGAGGGCCGAGAATGAGCAGTTCTTC.

The gene calls are TRBV7-9 and TRBJ1-4; D is unclear. Trimming pared 10 bases from V and 0 bases from J, leaving 15 bases between. CDR1 is SEHNR and CDR2 is FQNEAQ in the germline V gene (reference sequence). The CDR3 sequence is 15 residues long. The CDR3 DNA sequence: TGTGCCACGACCCTGACCAGCGCAACTAATGAAAAACTGTTTTTT. This sequence encodes CATTLTSATNEKLFF. The variable domain in full, completed from reference TRBV7-9 and TRBJ1-4, reads DTGVSQNPRHKITKRGQNVTFRCDPISEHNRLYWYRQTLGQGPEFLTYFQNEAQLEKSRLLSDRFSAERPKGSFSTLEIQRTEQGDSAMYLCATTLTSATNEKLFFGSGTQLSVL.

CDR3 sequence reads: CASSFGQGRGNEQFF. CDR3 DNA sequence: TGCGCCAGCAGCTTCGGACAGGGGCGAGGCAATGAGCAGTTCTTC. V is TRBV5-1 and J is TRBJ2-1; 9 bases agree with TRBD1. V lost 2 bases to trimming and J lost 6 bases; unmatched junction nucleotides: 6. Germline V CDR1 and CDR2: SGHRS, YFSETQ. The CDR3 is 15 amino acids.

This clone has just one count. The rearrangement joins TRBV5-1 to TRBJ2-3; 7 bases align to TRBD2. CDR3 length: 16 residues. The trim removed 0 bases at V and 0 bases at J, leaving 4 bases unmatched. In germline, CDR1 is SGHRS, CDR2 YFSETQ. The CDR3 loop reads CASSLANGGSTDTQYF. The CDR3 region has the DNA TGCGCCAGCAGCTTGGCCAACGGGGGGAGCACAGATACGCAGTATTTT.

This clone has more than one count but fewer than ten. The CDR3 region is CASSLAGTGGGETQYF. The CDR3 nucleotides are TGCGCCAGCAGCTTGGCCGGAACGGGGGGAGGAGAGACCCAGTACTTC. The chain combines TRBV5-1 with TRBJ2-5, with 7 bases fitting TRBD2. The CDR3 covers 16 residues. Germline CDR1 and CDR2: SGHRS and YFSETQ. J gave up 4 bases and V 0 bases, and 9 bases lay outside the gene matches.

This chain's CDR3 is CASAVGQGGTEAFF. The CDR3 bases are TGTGCTAGTGCCGTCGGACAGGGCGGCACTGAAGCTTTCTTT. J is TRBJ1-1 and V is TRBV12-5; the match to TRBD1 covers 8 bases. Trimming cost V 7 bases and J 4 bases; bases outside gene matches: 8. The length of the CDR3 is 14 residues. CDR1 is LGHNT and CDR2 is FRNRAP in the germline V gene.

This clone has a handful of counts. The gene calls are TRBV28 and TRBJ2-1, with 7 bases that match TRBD1. J gave up 0 bases and V 6 bases, and 8 bases lay outside the gene matches. Germline loops: CDR1 MDHEN, CDR2 SYDVKM. The CDR3 has 16 residues. Here the CDR3 reads CASSQVWDSSYNEQFF. The CDR3, as DNA: TGTGCCAGCAGCCAAGTGTGGGACAGCTCCTACAATGAGCAGTTCTTC.

This clone was found a few times. The chain couples TRBV7-6 to TRBJ2-7; D call uncertain. V was pared by 0 bases and J by 0 bases, with 3 bases between. Germline CDR1 is SGHVS and CDR2 is FNYEAQ. This CDR3 region has 13 residues. CDR3 DNA sequence: TGTGCCAGCAGCTTAGCCATCTCCTACGAGCAGTACTTC. Translation: CASSLAISYEQYF.

V is TRBV5-4 and J is TRBJ2-1; D remains ambiguous. This CDR3 is 15 amino acids long. With 2 bases removed from V and 2 bases from J, the gap between germline ends came to 11 bases. Germline V CDR1 and CDR2: SGHNT, YYREEE (reference sequence). In nucleotides, the CDR3 is TGTGCCAGCAGCTTCGTATCTAGGCCCTACAATGAGCAGTTCTTC. Translated, it gives CASSFVSRPYNEQFF.